This T cell receptor (beta chain) was documented in a study of T cell responses to AZD1222 COVID-19 vaccine. Overall study: Pooling was applied to second doses at about 4 or about 12 weeks. Broader study findings: Spike-specific TCR breadth and depth both grew after two AZD1222 doses. Repertoires were obtained only post-peak T cell response. White British people made up most donors, females outnumbered males, and clonal diversity was possibly underestimated.

The CDR3 consists of 15 residues. V gave up 2 bases and J gave up 5 bases; unmatched junction bases: 9. The germline CDR1 and CDR2 sequences are SGHRS and YFSETQ. As for this clone: The antigen is undetermined.

TCRdb keeps only in-frame clones here, not all; method: immunoSEQ multiplex PCR. The sample contains about 120,000 clones, almost 95% of which appear only once. Material: peripheral blood, obtained on day 0 of AZD1222 vaccination. This rearrangement joins TRBV5-1 to TRBJ1-1; 7 bases are a match to TRBD1. This receptor was obtained from an adult in good health. The CDR3 DNA reads as TGCGCCAGCAGCTTTAAGGGGGCGAAGGGAACTGAAGCTTTCTTT. This sequence encodes CASSFKGAKGTEAFF.